The 13 T cell receptor beta chains below all came from one sample that was sequenced in a study of early T cells in non-severe SARS-CoV-2 infection. TCRdb processed the 5' RACE reads anew with MiXCR; each CDR3 protein has one entry. This table holds roughly 26,000 distinct CDR3 sequences, just over 4% found once. Sequencing was performed on whole blood. All receptors come from an adult who was a healthcare worker with PCR-confirmed SARS-CoV-2 infection or an uninfected control (not recorded which).

This clonotype was seen a handful of times. The chain couples TRBV4-3 to TRBJ2-1; the match to TRBD2 covers 9 bases. This CDR3 comprises 19 residues. Germline values: CDR1 LGHNA, CDR2 YSLEER. The V and J ends lost 1 base and 1 base, in that order; junction bases with no gene match: 11. The CDR3 spells CASSQGRAGGYLSYNEQFF. The CDR3 nucleotides read TGCGCCAGCAGCCAAGGACGAGCGGGAGGTTACCTTTCCTACAATGAGCAGTTCTTC.

This clonotype has a count of ten or more. CDR3 protein: CASSLATGSGRYNEQFF. DNA of the CDR3: TGTGCCAGCAGCTTGGCCACGGGATCAGGGCGATACAATGAGCAGTTCTTC. The chain combines TRBV5-6 with TRBJ2-1; D assignment may be TRBD1 or TRBD2 (5 bases each). V was shortened by 0 bases and J by 4 bases, with 17 bases between the two germline ends. The CDR3 has 17 residues. Germline CDR1 is SGHDT and CDR2 is YYEEEE.

This clonotype has ten or more counts. The V and J genes are TRBV14 and TRBJ2-3; D not resolved. Trimming removed 4 bases from V and 1 base from J, with 15 bases in between. The CDR3 extends over 16 amino acids. CDR1 is SGHDN and CDR2 is FVKESK in the germline V gene. CDR3: CASSPAPGRGTDTQYF. CDR3 nucleotides: TGTGCCAGCAGCCCCGCGCCGGGCCGGGGCACAGATACGCAGTATTTT.

The table lists this clonotype with many counts. At one of its ends the junction is not consistent with the germline gene, which may arise from a read error. V is TRBV27 and J is TRBJ2-3, with D unresolved. This CDR3 has 15 residues. The germline gives CDR1 MNHEY, CDR2 SMNVEV (reference sequence). The CDR3 region is CASSSPGRSTDTQFF. DNA of the CDR3: TGTGCCAGCAGTTCTCCCGGCCGGAGCACAGATACGCAGTTTTTT.

This clonotype was seen many times. This chain links TRBV7-2 with TRBJ1-5, with D tentatively TRBD1 (6 bases). Per the germline V gene, CDR1 is SGHTA and CDR2 is FQGNSA. Trimming took off 4 bases at V and 2 bases at J, with 12 bases between the two ends. The CDR3 contains 15 residues. The CDR3 protein is CASSSRGGGNQPQHF. CDR3 coding DNA: TGTGCCAGCAGCTCTAGGGGGGGAGGCAATCAGCCCCAGCATTTT.

This clonotype was seen repeatedly, ten times or more. CDR3 sequence: CSATASGRINEQYF. As DNA, the CDR3 is TGCAGTGCTACTGCTAGCGGGAGGATAAACGAGCAGTACTTC. J is TRBJ2-7 and V is TRBV20-1, with 11 bases lining up with TRBD2. This CDR3 comprises 14 residues. The trim removed 4 bases at V and 5 bases at J, leaving 7 bases unmatched. In germline, CDR1 is DFQATT, CDR2 SNEGSKA (reference sequence).

This clonotype appeared many times. This sequence joins TRBV29-1 and TRBJ1-1; no clear D. The CDR3 loop spans 12 amino acids. Trimming stripped 6 bases from V and 0 bases from J, with 8 bases between. Germline CDR1 reads SQVTM; CDR2 reads ANQGSEA. CDR3 region: CSVVALNTEAFF. The DNA for the CDR3 is TGCAGCGTCGTAGCTTTGAACACTGAAGCTTTCTTT.

The chain employs TRBV4-1 and TRBJ2-5; 9 positions match TRBD2. CDR3 length: 15 residues. Germline V gene sequence: CDR1 MGHRA, CDR2 YSYEKL. The trim removed 4 bases at V and 2 bases at J, leaving 5 bases unmatched. The CDR3 here is CASSLRLAGQETQYF. The DNA for the CDR3 is TGCGCCAGCAGCCTTCGCCTAGCGGGGCAAGAGACCCAGTACTTC.

This chain joins TRBV19 and TRBJ2-7; D may be TRBD1 (5 bases). V was clipped by 6 bases and J by 6 bases, with 27 bases between them. Germline values: CDR1 LNHDA, CDR2 SQIVND (reference sequence). CDR3 size: 17 residues. CDR3 in amino acids: CASSLRGSILLPGEQYF. The DNA of the CDR3 is TGTGCCAGTAGCCTAAGGGGCTCCATACTCCTTCCTGGCGAGCAGTACTTC.

This clonotype was found many times. This sequence joins TRBV29-1 and TRBJ1-1; D unclear. The CDR3 covers 12 residues. V shed 4 bases and J shed 3 bases, with 9 bases lying between them. Germline V gene data show CDR1 as SQVTM and CDR2 as ANQGSEA. The DNA for the CDR3 is TGCAGCGTTGCGTCTCGGGACACTGAAGCTTTCTTT. Protein: CSVASRDTEAFF.

In this sample, this clonotype turned up many times. This chain links TRBV4-2 with TRBJ1-5, with D perhaps TRBD1 (5 bases). Deletions cut 0 bases from V and 3 bases from J, with 9 bases between. CDR3 length: 15 residues. The germline CDR1 and CDR2 sequences are LGHNA and YNFKEQ. In nucleotides, the CDR3 is TGTGCCAGCAGCCAAGAGGGAGGGGCCAATCAGCCCCAGCATTTT. This codes for CASSQEGGANQPQHF.

There are many counts of this clonotype. This sequence joins TRBV7-2 and TRBJ2-3; no firm D call. Per the germline V gene, CDR1 is SGHTA and CDR2 is FQGNSA. With 5 bases removed from V and 3 bases from J, the gap between germline ends came to 6 bases. This CDR3 region has 12 residues. Here the CDR3 reads CASSPMTDTQYF. DNA for the CDR3: TGTGCCAGCAGCCCCATGACAGATACGCAGTATTTT.

This clonotype has at least ten counts. The gene calls are TRBV7-2 and TRBJ2-7; D might be TRBD2 (6 bases). Germline lookup yields CDR1 SGHTA and CDR2 FQGNSA. V was pared by 6 bases and J by 4 bases, with 10 bases between. The CDR3 extends over 12 amino acids. The CDR3 DNA sequence: TGTGCCAGCAGATTACGGGAGTACGAGCAGTACTTC. This sequence encodes CASRLREYEQYF.